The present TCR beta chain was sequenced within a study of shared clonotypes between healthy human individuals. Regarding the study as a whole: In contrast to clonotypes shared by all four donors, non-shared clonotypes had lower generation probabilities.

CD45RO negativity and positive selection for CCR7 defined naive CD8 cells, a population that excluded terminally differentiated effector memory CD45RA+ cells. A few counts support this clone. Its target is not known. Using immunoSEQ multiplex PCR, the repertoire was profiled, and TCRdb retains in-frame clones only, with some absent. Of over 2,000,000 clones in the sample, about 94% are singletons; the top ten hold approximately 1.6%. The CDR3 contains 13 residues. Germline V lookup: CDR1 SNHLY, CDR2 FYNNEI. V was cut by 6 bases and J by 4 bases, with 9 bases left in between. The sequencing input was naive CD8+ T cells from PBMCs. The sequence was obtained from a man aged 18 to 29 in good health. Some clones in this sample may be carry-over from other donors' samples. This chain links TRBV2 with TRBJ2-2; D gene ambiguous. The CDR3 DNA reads TGTGCCAGCAGGCCCTCCCTCACCGGGGAGCTGTTTTTT. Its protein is CASRPSLTGELFF.